This is a list of T cell receptor beta chains from one sample in a study of cytomegalovirus exposure and HLA in healthy donors. The method was immunoSEQ multiplex PCR; TCRdb's version includes in-frame clones alone and lacks a portion of them. The table includes roughly 51,000 clones, 81% detected once. Sequenced sample: PBMCs. The receptors derive from a boy between 5 and 17 years old in good health and CMV-seropositive. CDR3s leave out the opening cysteine and the closing phenylalanine or tryptophan. The D gene is left open where the match is weak. Clone size appears in some rows only: once, few, many, or a class for an expanded clone.

d_gene	abundance	v_gene	j_gene	CDR3aa
TRBD2	.	TRBV5-6	TRBJ2-5	ASTGWGGMQETQY
.	few	TRBV2	TRBJ2-7	ASTQDSPSYEQY
TRBD1	.	TRBV27	TRBJ1-2	ASGAETGYGYT
TRBD1	.	TRBV15	TRBJ2-7	ATSRDAGQVAYEQY
TRBD1	few	TRBV7-9	TRBJ1-5	ASSLGDSDQPQH
TRBD1	.	TRBV2	TRBJ1-6	ATSAGGSYNSPLH
.	.	TRBV7-9	TRBJ2-3	ASSLAQGWTQY
.	.	TRBV18	TRBJ1-1	ASSKGAGGEAF
TRBD1	.	TRBV4-1	TRBJ1-2	ASSHPGTGRVGYT
.	.	TRBV29-1	TRBJ1-5	SVVQGGQPQH
.	.	TRBV29-1	TRBJ1-1	SVEDLTLNTEAF
.	.	TRBV19	TRBJ1-1	ASSIVRGLSTEAF
.	.	TRBV14	TRBJ2-1	ASSQVLGGYNEQF
TRBD1	.	TRBV7-3	TRBJ1-1	ASSPGQMNTEAF
TRBD1	once	TRBV5-1	TRBJ2-1	ASSLGTGVFIEQF
.	.	TRBV2	TRBJ1-2	ASKGRSVEGGYT
TRBD1	.	TRBV7-9	TRBJ1-4	ASSLIGGEKLF
TRBD1	.	TRBV5-6	TRBJ2-7	ASSLFGGTGAIYEQY
.	.	TRBV6-5	TRBJ1-5	ASSHPGAQPQH
.	.	TRBV28	TRBJ2-1	ASSSGQTGNEQF
TRBD2	.	TRBV4-1	TRBJ2-1	ASSHGTTPSSYNEQF
.	.	TRBV6-5	TRBJ2-3	ASSWPQY
TRBD2	.	TRBV6-5	TRBJ2-5	ASSYWRGGKETQY
.	few	TRBV11-2	TRBJ1-1	ASSIQVGTEAF
.	once	TRBV7-2	TRBJ1-3	ASSPRGGTHSGNTIY
.	.	TRBV5-4	TRBJ1-1	ASSSGDTEAF
.	.	TRBV11-2	TRBJ1-4	ASSLQGTNEKLF
.	.	TRBV7-9	TRBJ2-2	ASSPIRQQNTGELF
.	.	TRBV5-1	TRBJ1-4	ASSLALGEKLF
TRBD1	once	TRBV9	TRBJ2-7	ASSPGQSSEQY
.	once	TRBV13	TRBJ1-2	ASRKGENYGYT
TRBD2	.	TRBV4-1	TRBJ2-7	ASRRVGVPGGEQY
TRBD2	.	TRBV5-6	TRBJ2-1	ASSFGGRGGWYNEQF
.	.	TRBV5-1	TRBJ2-7	ASSLMGGGLYEQY
.	.	TRBV29-1	TRBJ2-3	SVELIGGNTDTQY
.	.	TRBV6-5	TRBJ2-1	ASWGGLHNEQF
.	few	TRBV19	TRBJ1-1	AVSGAGIPEAF
.	.	TRBV10-3	TRBJ2-1	AIRGALGIGNEQF
TRBD1	.	TRBV19	TRBJ1-1	ASMNRWDREPYEAF
TRBD2	.	TRBV7-9	TRBJ2-1	ASSLGAGLVIDEQF
.	.	TRBV5-8	TRBJ2-5	ASSRRGAQETQY
.	.	TRBV4-1	TRBJ1-6	ASRSDRANSPLH
.	few	TRBV10-3	TRBJ1-3	AIRTENTIY
.	.	TRBV9	TRBJ1-3	ASSAMFGVPSGNTIY
TRBD2	.	TRBV5-1	TRBJ2-3	ASGNGTSGTDTQY
.	.	TRBV28	TRBJ2-7	ASRRGLGTHEQY
.	.	TRBV18	TRBJ2-1	ASSVSTGNEQF
.	.	TRBV20-1	TRBJ2-1	SATGNEQF